The sample holds one count of the clone carrying this TCR beta chain. Antigen unknown. These data belong to a study of post-analysis software for immune sequencing data. Overall study: The patients showed relapsing-remitting, secondary progressive and progressive-relapsing multiple sclerosis courses.

Unique molecular identifiers were present in the TCR beta cDNA libraries. Researchers reported 400,000 to 550,000 cDNA molecules coming from approximately 0.95 to 9.8 million T cells. TCRdb processed the PCR reads anew with MiXCR; each CDR3 protein has one entry. The data show fewer than 850,000 distinct CDR3 sequences, about 32% seen once. Findings and caveats of the study: Comparison of patients with controls showed 4 to 6 TRBV segments more frequent in patients, TRBV5-6, TRBV5-1 and TRBV20-1 among them. There was significantly lower normalized Chao1 diversity in multiple sclerosis patients than in controls. Under the F measure, samples that were prepared in one batch clustered strongly together.

Germline assignment: CDR1 SGHVS and CDR2 FQNEAQ. V dropped 3 bases and J dropped 7; count of bases not matched to a gene: 9. This CDR3 region has 16 residues. The source material was blood. The sequence derives from a girl aged 10 to 17 with multiple sclerosis. This chain uses TRBV7-8 with TRBJ2-1; 10 bases are a match to TRBD2. The CDR3 is CASSFRLAGAGNEQFF. The DNA of the CDR3 is TGTGCCAGCAGCTTTAGGCTAGCGGGAGCCGGGAATGAGCAGTTCTTC.